The T cell receptor beta chain described here comes from a study of blood T cell repertoires in COVID-19. Study in general: Donors in the United States, Italy and Spain gave samples during acute or convalescent COVID-19. T cells, B-cell-depleted T cells, or PBMCs provided the cDNA or gDNA that served as material.

This clone has a single count. The repertoire was sequenced with immunoSEQ multiplex PCR; TCRdb's copy has only in-frame clones and lacks some. The sample carries about 220,000 clones, around 84% recorded once. CDR1 and CDR2 from the germline V gene are SQVTM and ANQGSEA. The CDR3 is made up of 15 amino acids. The V and J ends lost 3 bases and 5 bases, in that order; junction bases with no gene match: 7. The rearrangement joins TRBV29-1 to TRBJ2-5; 12 bases map to TRBD2. This receptor was obtained from a man aged 50 or older with active or convalescent COVID-19. Material: peripheral blood. The CDR3 is CSVEWLAGGRETQYF. CDR3 DNA sequence: TGCAGCGTTGAGTGGCTAGCGGGGGGGCGGGAGACCCAGTACTTC.